This T cell receptor (beta chain) was sequenced in a study of immune characterization of retroperitoneal liposarcoma. Germline assignment: CDR1 SGHTA and CDR2 FQGTGA. Losses at the gene ends were 6 bases for V and 6 bases for J; bases not matched to a gene: 7. This CDR3 has 15 amino acids. TCRdb itself ran the PCR reads through MiXCR, one entry per CDR3 protein. The sample yields 6,000 to 7,000 distinct CDR3 sequences, approximately 30% seen once. The rearrangement uses TRBV7-3 and TRBJ2-4, with 11 bases identical to TRBD2. Material: blood. This TCR derives from a male donor with retroperitoneal liposarcoma. CDR3 DNA: TGTGCCAGCAGTCTTGACGGGACTAGCGGAAACATTCAGTACTTC. The encoded protein is CASSLDGTSGNIQYF.